This TCR beta chain was found in a study of neurological immune-mediated disorders. Study-wide results and caveats: None of the CDR3 amino acid sequences of expanded clones were shared across subjects, and this suggested private repertoires in all groups. HTLV-1-associated myelopathy displayed the greatest TCR clonal expansion, and multiple sclerosis exhibited the smallest, lower than that of healthy controls.

Each TCR transcript was tagged with a 10-nucleotide random UMI during 5'RACE. TCRdb independently ran MiXCR on the 5' RACE reads; one entry per CDR3 protein. The top ten clones hold approximately 5% of a sample with some 87,000 distinct CDR3 sequences, 13% of them seen once. This clonotype was recorded at least ten times. Its target is not known. CDR1 is SGHAT, CDR2 FQNNGV, per germline. This CDR3 has 15 residues. Trimming removed 5 bases from V and 4 bases from J, with 15 bases in between. Time point specified: longitudinal time-point 2. Stored at -80 C, 2 million PBMCs were the source of the unsorted libraries.

The J gene is TRBJ2-1, the V gene TRBV11-2; D might be TRBD1 or TRBD2, each matching 5 bases. Sample: PBMCs. This receptor was identified in a female donor with HTLV-1-associated myelopathy (HAM/TSP). In DNA, the CDR3 is TGTGCCAGCAGCCTTAAGGGGACCCCATACAATGAGCAGTTCTTC. It yields the protein CASSLKGTPYNEQFF.